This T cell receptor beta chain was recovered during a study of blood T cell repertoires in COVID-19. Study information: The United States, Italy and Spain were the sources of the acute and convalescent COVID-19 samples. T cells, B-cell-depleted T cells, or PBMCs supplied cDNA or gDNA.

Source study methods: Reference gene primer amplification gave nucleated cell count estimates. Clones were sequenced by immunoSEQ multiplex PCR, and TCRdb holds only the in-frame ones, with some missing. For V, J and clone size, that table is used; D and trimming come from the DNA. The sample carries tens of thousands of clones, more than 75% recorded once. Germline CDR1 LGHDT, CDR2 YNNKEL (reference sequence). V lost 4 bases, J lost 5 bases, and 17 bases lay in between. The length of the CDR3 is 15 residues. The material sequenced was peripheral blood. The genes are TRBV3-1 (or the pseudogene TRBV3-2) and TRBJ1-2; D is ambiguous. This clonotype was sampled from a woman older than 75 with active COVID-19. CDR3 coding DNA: TGTGCCAGCAGCCCCTCGGAGGGCCCTGGGTATGGCTACACCTTC. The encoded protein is CASSPSEGPGYGYTF.